The sequence of this T cell receptor (beta chain) was determined in a study of brain T cells in children with intractable seizures. The study's findings and limits: Only CDR3 sequence similarity suggested viral specificity, without known HCMV serostatus. Absence of clones before surgery may stem from lower sequencing depth.

Trimming stripped 6 bases from V and 6 bases from J, with 9 bases between. The length of the CDR3 is 12 residues. Germline-derived CDR1 and CDR2 are MNHEY and SVGEGT. Profiling relied on immunoSEQ multiplex PCR, and the TCRdb table lists in-frame clones only, not all of them. The sample has thousands of clones; about 91% are singletons. As for this clone: Its antigen is unidentified.

The sequenced cases were selected for having the highest brain T cell transcript signatures. The source of this sequence is a boy under three years old with focal cortical dysplasia and intractable seizures. Specimen: resected brain tissue, collected at surgery. The rearrangement joins TRBV6-2 or TRBV6-3 to TRBJ2-1, with D perhaps TRBD1 (6 bases). Written as DNA, the CDR3 is TGTGCCAGCAGCCACAGGGTCAATGAGCAGTTCTTC. It yields the protein CASSHRVNEQFF.